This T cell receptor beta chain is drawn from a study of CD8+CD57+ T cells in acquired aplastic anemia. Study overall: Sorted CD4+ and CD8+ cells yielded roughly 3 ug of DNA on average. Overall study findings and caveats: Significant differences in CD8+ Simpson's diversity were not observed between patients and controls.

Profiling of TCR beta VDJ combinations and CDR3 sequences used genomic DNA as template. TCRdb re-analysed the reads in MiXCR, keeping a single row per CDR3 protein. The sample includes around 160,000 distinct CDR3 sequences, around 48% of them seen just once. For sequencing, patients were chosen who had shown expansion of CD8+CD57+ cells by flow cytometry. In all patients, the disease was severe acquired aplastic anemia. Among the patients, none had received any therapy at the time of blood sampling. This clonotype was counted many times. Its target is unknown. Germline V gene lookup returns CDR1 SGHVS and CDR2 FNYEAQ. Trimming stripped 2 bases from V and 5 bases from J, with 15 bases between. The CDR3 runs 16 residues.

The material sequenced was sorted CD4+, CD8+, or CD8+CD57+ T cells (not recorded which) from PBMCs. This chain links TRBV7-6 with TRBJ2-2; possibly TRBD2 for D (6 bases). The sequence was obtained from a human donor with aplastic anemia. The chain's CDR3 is CASSLSDGRRTGELFF. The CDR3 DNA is TGTGCCAGCAGCTTATCGGACGGGAGAAGAACCGGGGAGCTGTTTTTT.